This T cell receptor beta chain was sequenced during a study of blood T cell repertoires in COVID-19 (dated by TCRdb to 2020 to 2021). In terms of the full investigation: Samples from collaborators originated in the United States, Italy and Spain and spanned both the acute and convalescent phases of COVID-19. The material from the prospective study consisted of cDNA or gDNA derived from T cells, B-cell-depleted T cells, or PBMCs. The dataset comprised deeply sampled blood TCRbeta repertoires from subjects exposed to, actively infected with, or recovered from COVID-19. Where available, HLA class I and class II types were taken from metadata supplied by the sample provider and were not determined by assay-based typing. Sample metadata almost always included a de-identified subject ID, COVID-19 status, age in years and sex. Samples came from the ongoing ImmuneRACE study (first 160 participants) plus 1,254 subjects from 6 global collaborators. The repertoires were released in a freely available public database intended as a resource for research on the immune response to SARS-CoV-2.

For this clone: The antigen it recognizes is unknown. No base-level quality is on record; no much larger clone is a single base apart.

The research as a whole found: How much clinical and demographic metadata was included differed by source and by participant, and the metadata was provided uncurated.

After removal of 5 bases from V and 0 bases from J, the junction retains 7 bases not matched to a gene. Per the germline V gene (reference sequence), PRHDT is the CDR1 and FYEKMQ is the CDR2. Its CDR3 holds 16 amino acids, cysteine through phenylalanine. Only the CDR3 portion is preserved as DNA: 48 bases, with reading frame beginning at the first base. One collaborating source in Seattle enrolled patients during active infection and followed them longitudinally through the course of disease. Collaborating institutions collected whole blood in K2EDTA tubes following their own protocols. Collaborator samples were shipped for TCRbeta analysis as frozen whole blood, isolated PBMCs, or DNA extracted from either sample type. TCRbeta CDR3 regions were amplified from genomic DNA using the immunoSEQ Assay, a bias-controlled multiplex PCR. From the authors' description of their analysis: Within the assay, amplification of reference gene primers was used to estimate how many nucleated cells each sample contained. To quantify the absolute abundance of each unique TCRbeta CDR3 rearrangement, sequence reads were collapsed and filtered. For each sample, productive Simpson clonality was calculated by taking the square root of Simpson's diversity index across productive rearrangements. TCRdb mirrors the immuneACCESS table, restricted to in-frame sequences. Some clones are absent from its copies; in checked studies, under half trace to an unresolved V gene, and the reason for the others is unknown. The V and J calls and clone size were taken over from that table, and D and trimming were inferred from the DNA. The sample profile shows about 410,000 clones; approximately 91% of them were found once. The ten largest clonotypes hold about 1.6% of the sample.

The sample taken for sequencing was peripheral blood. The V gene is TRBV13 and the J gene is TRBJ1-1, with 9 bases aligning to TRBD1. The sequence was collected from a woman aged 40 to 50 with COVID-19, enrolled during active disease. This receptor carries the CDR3 CASSRRQGDMNTEAFF. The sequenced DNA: TGTGCCAGCAGCCGCAGACAGGGGGACATGAACACTGAAGCTTTCTTT.